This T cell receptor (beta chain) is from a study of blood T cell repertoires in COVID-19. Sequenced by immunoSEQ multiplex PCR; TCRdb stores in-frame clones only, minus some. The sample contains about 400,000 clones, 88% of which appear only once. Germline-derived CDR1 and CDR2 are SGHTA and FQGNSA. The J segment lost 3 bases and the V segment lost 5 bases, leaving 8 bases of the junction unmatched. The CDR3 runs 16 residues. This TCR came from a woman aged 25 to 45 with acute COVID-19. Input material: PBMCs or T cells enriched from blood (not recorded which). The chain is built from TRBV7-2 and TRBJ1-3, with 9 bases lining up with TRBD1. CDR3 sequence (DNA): TGTGCCAGCAGCACGACCGGGACAGGGCATGGAAACACCATATATTTT. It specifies CASSTTGTGHGNTIYF.